A single TCR beta chain is shown here with its context. These data come from a study of blood T cell repertoires in COVID-19. Study-level information: Sample material is recorded as cDNA or gDNA derived from T cells, B-cell-depleted T cells, or PBMCs.

The assay was immunoSEQ multiplex PCR, and TCRdb's table has in-frame clones only and misses some. The sample holds about 420,000 clones, around 90% seen once. The CDR3 consists of 13 residues. CDR1 and CDR2 (germline): KGHDR, SFDVKD. V lost 9 bases to trimming and J lost 9 bases; unmatched junction nucleotides: 10. V gene TRBV24-1 combines with J gene TRBJ2-1; TRBD1 matches 7 bases. The specimen was peripheral blood. The TCR was taken from a young man with COVID-19, enrolled during active disease. The CDR3 sequence is CATLTGHFGEQFF. The CDR3 nucleotides read TGTGCCACCCTGACAGGGCATTTCGGTGAGCAGTTCTTC.